The text below deals with one TCR beta chain. The germline V gene encodes CDR1 MNHNS and CDR2 SASEGT. The length of the CDR3 is 14 residues. V lost 6 bases, J lost 9 bases, and 9 bases stayed unmatched. TCRdb analysed the PCR reads with MiXCR anew, one entry per CDR3 protein. The sample yields fewer than 20,000 distinct CDR3 sequences, 45% to 60% seen once. Localized lung adenocarcinoma, a non-small cell lung cancer, affected the donors. This record comes from a study of CD4 and CD8 cells across lung adenocarcinoma regions. The chain uses TRBV6-1 and TRBJ2-1; 9 nucleotides match TRBD1. This sequence was found in a female donor with lung adenocarcinoma. The CD4 and CD8 labels of this study may be unreliable. The sequencing input was CD8+ T cells from the center of a lung tumor. CDR3 coding DNA: TGTGCCAGCAGGACCGAACTGACAGGGGGTGAGCAGTTCTTC. This sequence encodes CASRTELTGGEQFF.